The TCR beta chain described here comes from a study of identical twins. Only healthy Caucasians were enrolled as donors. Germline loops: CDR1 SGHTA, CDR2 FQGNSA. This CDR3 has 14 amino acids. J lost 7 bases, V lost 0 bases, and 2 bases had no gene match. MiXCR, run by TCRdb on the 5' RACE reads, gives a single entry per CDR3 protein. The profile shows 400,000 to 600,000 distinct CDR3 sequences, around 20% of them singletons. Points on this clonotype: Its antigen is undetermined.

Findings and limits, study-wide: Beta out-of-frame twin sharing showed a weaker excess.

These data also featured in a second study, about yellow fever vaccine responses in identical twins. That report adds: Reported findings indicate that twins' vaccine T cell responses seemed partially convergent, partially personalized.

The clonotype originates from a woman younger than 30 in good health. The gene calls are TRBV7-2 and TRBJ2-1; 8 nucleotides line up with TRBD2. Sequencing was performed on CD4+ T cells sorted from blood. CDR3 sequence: CASSLASGANEQFF. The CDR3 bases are TGTGCCAGCAGCTTAGCTAGCGGGGCGAATGAGCAGTTCTTC.